This T cell receptor beta chain was identified in a study of blood T cell repertoires in COVID-19. This clone was seen only a few times. With 7 bases removed from V and 4 bases from J, the gap between germline ends came to 13 bases. Germline CDR1 and CDR2: MNHEY and SVGAGI. This CDR3 is 14 amino acids long. The protocol was immunoSEQ multiplex PCR, while the TCRdb copy is restricted to in-frame clones and leaves out a portion. The sample holds 200,000 to 250,000 clones, roughly 90% seen once. The chain combines TRBV6-5 with TRBJ2-2, with D perhaps TRBD2 (5 bases). Sequenced: PBMCs or T cells enriched from blood (not recorded which). The TCR sequence derives from a man younger than 40 who had been exposed to COVID-19. In nucleotides, the CDR3 is TGTGCCAGCACCATTGAGGGCGTCACCGGGGAGCTGTTTTTT. It encodes CASTIEGVTGELFF.